This T cell receptor beta chain is from a study of shared clonotypes between healthy human individuals. General study findings and limits: Sharing across four donors was seen in 4% to 5.5% of naive CD4 clonotypes.

On this clone: Its antigen is not known.

Nashville, Tennessee was home to all donors, each a Caucasian adult. V was trimmed by 4 bases and J by 3 bases, leaving 10 bases between them. The CDR3 is 14 residues long. Germline V gene lookup returns CDR1 SGHTA and CDR2 FQGNSA. At a deep level, the assay was run. The genomic DNA of each subset was split evenly across several immunoSEQ plates. Produced via immunoSEQ multiplex PCR; TCRdb's table is partial and in-frame only. This sample yields approximately 1,500,000 clones, of which 95% to 99% are seen a single time; roughly 0.45% belongs to the top ten. The chain recombines TRBV7-2 with TRBJ2-1; tentatively, D is TRBD1 or TRBD2 (5 bases each). This receptor was identified in a man between 25 and 39 years old in good health. Sequencing was carried out using naive CD4+ T cells sorted from blood. Specified subset: CD45RA+ positively selected. CDR3 bases: TGTGCCAGCAGCTGGGACGGAATCTACAATGAGCAGTTCTTC. It yields the protein CASSWDGIYNEQFF.